This TCR beta chain was sequenced for a study of Ad26.COV2.S vaccination and SARS-CoV-2 variants. A note on this clone: Its antigen is not identified.

Treatment of the sample: around 19 received Ad26.COV2.S at low or high dose, single or two shots; five or six received placebo; per-sample allocation not given. Specimen acquisition occurred on day 63 following the initial vaccine or placebo injection. Vaccination employed an Ad26 vector expressing the Wuhan-strain SARS-CoV-2 spike. This CDR3 spans 15 amino acids. Germline CDR1 SGHVS, CDR2 FNYEAQ. V was trimmed by 5 bases and J by 7 bases, leaving 19 bases between them. TCRdb's table, derived via immunoSEQ multiplex PCR, lists solely in-frame clones and lacks some. The sample holds 330,000 or so clones, 90% seen once. General observations from the study: Reported post-vaccination CD8+ and CD4+ T cell responses to spike showed substantial breadth.

The chain recombines TRBV7-6 with TRBJ2-3; D not resolved. The clonotype comes from a person aged 18-65 years who received the Ad26.COV2.S COVID-19 vaccine or a placebo. The sample in question was peripheral blood, obtained in a trial of Ad26.COV2.S vaccine versus placebo. The CDR3 protein is CASSQDWTVDHTQYF. CDR3 sequence (DNA): TGTGCCAGCAGCCAAGACTGGACGGTAGATCATACGCAGTATTTT.